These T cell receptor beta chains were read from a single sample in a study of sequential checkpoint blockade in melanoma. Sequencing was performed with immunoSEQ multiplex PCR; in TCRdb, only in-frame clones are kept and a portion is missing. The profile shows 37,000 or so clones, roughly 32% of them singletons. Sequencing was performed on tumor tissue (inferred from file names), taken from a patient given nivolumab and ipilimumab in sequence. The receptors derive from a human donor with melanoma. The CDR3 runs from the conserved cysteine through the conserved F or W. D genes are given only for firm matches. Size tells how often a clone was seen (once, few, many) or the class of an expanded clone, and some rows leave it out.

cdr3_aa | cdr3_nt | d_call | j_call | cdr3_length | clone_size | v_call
CASSRGGQGRNQPQHF | TGTGCCAGCTCACGGGGAGGACAGGGAAGAAATCAGCCCCAGCATTTT | TRBD1 | TRBJ1-5 | 16 | NA | TRBV18
CASSPLAVTQGAGNTIYF | TGTGCCAGCTCTCCCCTGGCCGTCACACAGGGCGCAGGAAACACCATATATTTT | NA | TRBJ1-3 | 18 | NA | TRBV18
CASSPWGNTGELFF | TGTGCCAGCAGCCCATGGGGGAACACCGGGGAGCTGTTTTTT | NA | TRBJ2-2 | 14 | many | TRBV11-3
CASREPLNTEAFF | TGCGCCAGCAGAGAACCCTTGAACACTGAAGCTTTCTTT | NA | TRBJ1-1 | 13 | few | TRBV10-2
CASSRGGSRDQPQHF | TGTGCCAGCAGTCGCGGCGGGTCGCGCGATCAGCCCCAGCATTTT | NA | TRBJ1-5 | 15 | few | TRBV6-8
CASSLKTGGNQPQHF | TGTGCCAGCAGTTTGAAGACAGGGGGCAATCAGCCCCAGCATTTT | TRBD1 | TRBJ1-5 | 15 | few | TRBV27
CASSPRTGPPLHF | TGTGCCAGTAGTCCTCGGACCGGACCACCCCTCCACTTT | NA | TRBJ1-6 | 13 | few | TRBV19
CASSYSTPNTYEQYF | TGTGCCAGCAGTTACTCGACACCGAATACCTACGAGCAGTACTTC | NA | TRBJ2-7 | 15 | NA | TRBV6-8
CASSLDGGAYNEQFF | TGTGCCAGCAGTTTGGATGGAGGGGCCTACAATGAGCAGTTCTTC | NA | TRBJ2-1 | 15 | NA | TRBV28
CASSPPTGVTYEQYF | TGTGCCAGCAGTCCCCCGACAGGCGTTACCTACGAGCAGTACTTC | NA | TRBJ2-7 | 15 | few | TRBV28
CASSWPDRGRSEKLFF | TGTGCCAGCAGTTGGCCGGACAGGGGGCGAAGTGAAAAACTGTTTTTT | TRBD1 | TRBJ1-4 | 16 | NA | TRBV28
CAWSGGQGVRETQYF | TGTGCCTGGAGTGGAGGACAGGGGGTAAGAGAGACCCAGTACTTC | TRBD1 | TRBJ2-5 | 15 | few | TRBV30
CASSPGGDEQYF | TGTGCCAGTAGTCCCGGTGGCGACGAGCAGTACTTC | NA | TRBJ2-7 | 12 | NA | TRBV19
CAWSKGVSGNTIYF | TGTGCCTGGAGTAAGGGGGTCTCTGGAAACACCATATATTTT | NA | TRBJ1-3 | 14 | once | TRBV30
CASSTAQAGANVLTF | TGTGCCAGCAGTACCGCACAAGCTGGGGCCAACGTCCTGACTTTC | NA | TRBJ2-6 | 15 | NA | TRBV6-8
CASSRGSYSNQPQHF | TGTGCCAGTAGTAGGGGGTCCTATAGCAATCAGCCCCAGCATTTT | NA | TRBJ1-5 | 15 | NA | TRBV19
CASSPGQVTNEKLFF | TGCGCCAGCAGCCCGGGACAGGTGACTAATGAAAAACTGTTTTTT | TRBD1 | TRBJ1-4 | 15 | NA | TRBV5-1
CASSELGTGYGYTF | TGTGCCAGCAGTGAATTAGGGACAGGGTATGGCTACACCTTC | TRBD1 | TRBJ1-2 | 14 | NA | TRBV25-1
CASSIANNVNSPLHF | TGTGCCAGTAGTATAGCCAATAATGTGAACTCACCCCTCCACTTT | NA | TRBJ1-6 | 15 | few | TRBV19
CASNVGNEQFF | TGTGCCAGTAACGTAGGCAATGAGCAGTTCTTC | NA | TRBJ2-1 | 11 | NA | TRBV19
CASSFQGENNYGYTF | TGCGCCAGCAGCTTTCAGGGGGAGAATAACTATGGCTACACCTTC | TRBD1 | TRBJ1-2 | 15 | once | TRBV5-1
CSVMGYGTGDYEQYF | TGCAGCGTTATGGGTTACGGGACAGGGGATTACGAGCAGTACTTC | TRBD1 | TRBJ2-7 | 15 | NA | TRBV29-1
CASSPDDAPSYEQYF | TGTGCCAGCAGCCCGGACGACGCCCCATCCTACGAGCAGTACTTC | NA | TRBJ2-7 | 15 | few | TRBV11-3
CASSSRRGYTF | TGTGCCAGCAGCTCACGGAGAGGCTACACCTTC | NA | TRBJ1-2 | 11 | NA | TRBV14
CASSIGQGNPYGYTF | TGTGCCAGTAGTATCGGGCAGGGTAACCCCTATGGCTACACCTTC | NA | TRBJ1-2 | 15 | NA | TRBV19
CASSLGTSPRVNEQFF | TGTGCCAGCAGTTTGGGGACATCCCCTAGGGTGAATGAGCAGTTCTTC | NA | TRBJ2-1 | 16 | many | TRBV6-8
CASSPVGGGDEKLFF | TGCGCCAGCAGCCCCGTGGGGGGCGGGGATGAAAAACTGTTTTTT | NA | TRBJ1-4 | 15 | few | TRBV4-1
CASRGGLAGGPVGF | TGTGCCTCCCGCGGGGGTCTAGCGGGGGGGCCTGTCGGTTTT | TRBD2 | TRBJ2-3 | 14 | NA | TRBV6-8
CAIRGDYSGNTIYF | TGTGCCATCAGGGGGGACTACTCTGGAAACACCATATATTTT | TRBD1 | TRBJ1-3 | 14 | NA | TRBV6-8
CASSDPTGTGANVLTF | TGTGCCAGCAGTGACCCCACAGGGACTGGGGCCAACGTCCTGACTTTC | NA | TRBJ2-6 | 16 | few | TRBV25-1
CASSLQVDLNTEAFF | TGCGCCAGCAGCTTGCAGGTAGACCTGAACACTGAAGCTTTCTTT | NA | TRBJ1-1 | 15 | once | TRBV5-1
CASTLMGDSETQYF | TGTGCCAGCACCCTGATGGGGGACTCTGAGACCCAGTACTTC | NA | TRBJ2-5 | 14 | many | TRBV11-3
CASSPRGSGGAFEQFF | TGTGCCAGCAGCCCCCGGGGTAGCGGGGGGGCCTTTGAGCAGTTCTTC | TRBD2 | TRBJ2-1 | 16 | NA | TRBV11-3